This T cell receptor (beta chain) was sequenced in a study of blood T cell repertoires in COVID-19. Study-wide background: Specimens from acute and convalescent COVID-19 originated in the United States, Italy and Spain. In each case, the material was cDNA or gDNA derived from T cells, B-cell-depleted T cells, or PBMCs.

In the original analysis: Amplification with reference gene primers provided the estimates of nucleated cell counts. Data came from immunoSEQ multiplex PCR; TCRdb stores just in-frame clones and leaves some out. V, J and clone size were drawn from that table, and D and trimming were deduced from the DNA. This table has fewer than 250,000 clones, roughly 82% appearing once. Seattle patients were enrolled during active infection and followed longitudinally. This clone has just a few counts. In germline, CDR1 is KGHSH, CDR2 LQKENI. This CDR3 is built from 16 residues. The ends were cut back, 3 bases at V and 0 bases at J, with 12 bases in the middle.

The TCR sequence derives from a woman at least 80 years old with COVID-19, enrolled during active disease. Sequencing was carried out using peripheral blood. The V and J genes are TRBV18 and TRBJ1-5; maybe TRBD1 (6 bases). This CDR3 reads CASSPQGPGSNQPQHF. The CDR3 bases are TGTGCCAGCTCACCGCAGGGGCCGGGTAGCAATCAGCCCCAGCATTTT.